Listed below are T cell receptor beta chains from one sample, sequenced in a study of response to subunit inactivated influenza vaccine. Each CDR3 protein is one row after TCRdb ran MiXCR on the RT-PCR reads. The sample shows fewer than 800,000 distinct CDR3 sequences, about a sixth of them seen only once. The source was PBMCs from blood, collected approximately 13 days after vaccination. These TCRs come from a man in his forties or fifties who received an inactivated influenza vaccine. The CDR3 runs from the conserved cysteine through the conserved F or W. Each record gives: CDR3 DNA, CDR3 protein, V gene, D gene, J gene, CDR3 length, clone size. The D gene is left open where the match is weak. For some rows the clone size is stated as once, few or many, or as a class when expanded; others skip it.

TGTGCCAGCAGCTTAGAAATAGCCAACGTCCTGACTTTC	CASSLEIANVLTF	TRBV7-2	.	TRBJ2-6	13	.
TGCGCCAGCAGCCCTTCAAAGGCCGGTGAAAAACTGTTTTTT	CASSPSKAGEKLFF	TRBV4-3	.	TRBJ1-4	14	few
TGCAGTGCTAGGTTCGGGGCTGGTGAGCAGTTCTTC	CSARFGAGEQFF	TRBV20-1	.	TRBJ2-1	12	.
TGTGCCAGCAGCTTAGACGAGAATAACGAGCAGTACTTC	CASSLDENNEQYF	TRBV11-2	.	TRBJ2-7	13	.
TGTGCCAGCACGCTAGCGGGAGTCTACGAGCAGTACTTC	CASTLAGVYEQYF	TRBV28	TRBD2	TRBJ2-7	13	.
TGCGCCAGCAGACTTGTCCAAGAGACCCAGTACTTC	CASRLVQETQYF	TRBV5-1	.	TRBJ2-5	12	.
TGTGCCAGCGTTGGCCTAGCGGGGAGAGAGCAGTTCTTC	CASVGLAGREQFF	TRBV7-6	TRBD2	TRBJ2-1	13	.
TGTGCCAGCAGCCAAGAGGTCAGAGGCAGAGGCTACAATGAGCAGTTCTTC	CASSQEVRGRGYNEQFF	TRBV4-2	.	TRBJ2-1	17	few
TGTGCCAGCAGCTTAGCCGGCGGGAGTGGCTACGAGCAGTACTTC	CASSLAGGSGYEQYF	TRBV11-2	TRBD2	TRBJ2-7	15	.
TGTGCCAGCAGCTCCAGGGGGGGGGCCCTCATCACAGATACGCAGTATTTT	CASSSRGGALITDTQYF	TRBV7-9	.	TRBJ2-3	17	.
TGTGCCAGCTCTGGGGGCAGGGAAGCTTTCTTT	CASSGGREAFF	TRBV18	.	TRBJ1-1	11	.
TGTGCCATCAGTGAGTCGAGGCAGGGTAATCAGCCCCAGCATTTT	CAISESRQGNQPQHF	TRBV10-3	.	TRBJ1-5	15	.
TGTGCCAGCAGCTCACAGGTTTCAAACTCCTACGAGCAGTACTTC	CASSSQVSNSYEQYF	TRBV7-2	.	TRBJ2-7	15	few
TGCAGTGCTAGAGCCAGCCCTAGCGGGGTACGCTACAATGAGCAGTTCTTC	CSARASPSGVRYNEQFF	TRBV20-1	TRBD2	TRBJ2-1	17	few
TGTGCCATCAGTAATAAGCCCCAAGGATACGAGCAGTACTTC	CAISNKPQGYEQYF	TRBV10-3	.	TRBJ2-7	14	many
TGTGCCAGCAGCTTGGGTGTTCTCACCAGCCTGCAAGAGACCCAGTACTTC	CASSLGVLTSLQETQYF	TRBV5-5	.	TRBJ2-5	17	few
TGCGCCAGCAGCCCCCGGCCAGGGGAGAGCACCGGGGAGCTGTTTTTT	CASSPRPGESTGELFF	TRBV5-1	.	TRBJ2-2	16	few
TGTGCCAGCAGTTTGTGGCCGAACTATGGCTACACCTTC	CASSLWPNYGYTF	TRBV12-3/TRBV12-4	.	TRBJ1-2	13	.
TGCAGCGTTGAATCGGGGAAAGTGGCTGGGGCCAACGTCCTGACTTTC	CSVESGKVAGANVLTF	TRBV29-1	.	TRBJ2-6	16	many
TGCAGTGCTAGAGCCACAGACGGCCAAGAGACCCAGTACTTC	CSARATDGQETQYF	TRBV20-1	.	TRBJ2-5	14	once
TGTGCCAGCAGCTTTTTTAGGAGCATGAACACTGAAGCTTTCTTT	CASSFFRSMNTEAFF	TRBV7-2	.	TRBJ1-1	15	.
TGCAGTGCCGAACCAGGACTAACAGATACGCAGTATTTT	CSAEPGLTDTQYF	TRBV20-1	.	TRBJ2-3	13	.